These T cell receptor beta chains were read from a single sample in a study of CD4 T cells in relation to SARS-CoV-2 and coronaviruses. No antigen is known for these receptors. Method: immunoSEQ multiplex PCR; TCRdb's copy keeps in-frame clones and lacks some. The sample has some 16,000 clones, 60% to 80% seen once; the top ten hold around 9.6%. Specimen: CD4+ T cells from PBMCs, cultured in vitro. These receptor sequences come from a human donor in good health. Each CDR3 is given with its conserved first and last residue. D genes are given only for firm matches. Clone size is given for some rows only: seen once, a few or many times, or a class if the clone is expanded.

DNA: TGCGCCAGCAGCTTAACGGGACAACCCCTCCCCGAGCAGTACTTC
CDR3: CASSLTGQPLPEQYF
size: once
V: TRBV5-1
length: 15
J: TRBJ2-7
D: NA

DNA: TGTGCCTGGATGGCGGGCACTGAAGCTTTCTTT
CDR3: CAWMAGTEAFF
size: NA
V: TRBV30
length: 11
J: TRBJ1-1
D: NA

DNA: TGCAGCGTCCACGGCCGGGCGAACACTGAAGCTTTCTTT
CDR3: CSVHGRANTEAFF
size: NA
V: TRBV29-1
length: 13
J: TRBJ1-1
D: NA

DNA: TGTGCCAGCAGCCTAACTTACAGGAGCACCGGGGAGCTGTTTTTT
CDR3: CASSLTYRSTGELFF
size: NA
V: TRBV27
length: 15
J: TRBJ2-2
D: NA

DNA: TGTGCCAGCAGTTTGGTCGGGCCCGGTCAGCCCCAGCATTTT
CDR3: CASSLVGPGQPQHF
size: NA
V: TRBV27
length: 14
J: TRBJ1-5
D: NA

DNA: TGTGCCAGCAGTTTATCCACTAGCTTATCCTACAATGAGCAGTTCTTC
CDR3: CASSLSTSLSYNEQFF
size: NA
V: TRBV6-5
length: 16
J: TRBJ2-1
D: NA

DNA: TGTGCCAGTAGTATTGCCGGACAGGGCCTAGGACACGAGCAGTACTTC
CDR3: CASSIAGQGLGHEQYF
size: NA
V: TRBV19
length: 16
J: TRBJ2-7
D: TRBD1

DNA: TGTGCCAGCAGCCAAGAACTCGGTTGGGGGGGAGAGACCCAGTACTTC
CDR3: CASSQELGWGGETQYF
size: NA
V: TRBV4-2
length: 16
J: TRBJ2-5
D: TRBD2

DNA: TGTGCCAGCAGCTTACATCCGAGACTTACAGATACGCAGTATTTT
CDR3: CASSLHPRLTDTQYF
size: once
V: TRBV7-3
length: 15
J: TRBJ2-3
D: NA

DNA: TGTGCCACCAGCGGAGGAGCGGGCCGCACAGATACGCAGTATTTT
CDR3: CATSGGAGRTDTQYF
size: NA
V: TRBV15
length: 15
J: TRBJ2-3
D: NA

DNA: TGTGCCAGCAGCTTAGGGATAACTAGCGTTGGTGAGACCCAGTACTTC
CDR3: CASSLGITSVGETQYF
size: NA
V: TRBV7-6
length: 16
J: TRBJ2-5
D: TRBD2

DNA: TGTGCCAGCCAAAAGACACCCTCTGGGGCCAACGTCCTGACTTTC
CDR3: CASQKTPSGANVLTF
size: once
V: TRBV18
length: 15
J: TRBJ2-6
D: NA

DNA: TGTGCCAGCAGTGAAGATAGGATTAATGAAAAACTGTTTTTT
CDR3: CASSEDRINEKLFF
size: NA
V: TRBV6-1
length: 14
J: TRBJ1-4
D: NA

DNA: TGTGCCATCAGTGAGCCGACAGGGTTGGCTTTCTTT
CDR3: CAISEPTGLAFF
size: NA
V: TRBV10-3
length: 12
J: TRBJ1-1
D: TRBD1

DNA: TGTGCCAGCAGTGAAACTGCCGGGACCCACTCTGGGGCCAACGTCCTGACTTTC
CDR3: CASSETAGTHSGANVLTF
size: NA
V: TRBV2
length: 18
J: TRBJ2-6
D: NA